Listed below are T cell receptor beta chains from one sample, sequenced in a study. Each CDR3 protein gets one entry after TCRdb re-called the 5' RACE reads with MiXCR. Of some 9,000 distinct CDR3 sequences detected, under 50% appear once; the ten largest clones hold about 2.9%. The sequenced sample consisted of Tregs sorted from a lymph node. The source of these receptors is a female donor with breast cancer. The CDR3 runs from the conserved cysteine through the conserved F or W. The D gene is left open where the match is weak. Clone size appears in some rows only: once, few, many, or a class for an expanded clone.

TRBD1 | 15 | TRBJ1-2 | few | TRBV4-2 | TGTGCCAGCAGCCAAGCCGGGACAGGGGTAGGCGGCTACACCTTC | CASSQAGTGVGGYTF
NA | 17 | TRBJ2-1 | NA | TRBV29-1 | TGCAGCGTTGAAGGTTACGTACAGGGCCCCCCCCTCAATGAGCAGTTCTTC | CSVEGYVQGPPLNEQFF
TRBD2 | 13 | TRBJ2-7 | NA | TRBV20-1 | TGCAGTGTCAGGACTAGCGGAGTTTACGAGCAGTACTTC | CSVRTSGVYEQYF
TRBD1 | 14 | TRBJ2-3 | once | TRBV5-4 | TGTGCCAGCAGCCTCGGGACAGGTACAGATACGCAGTATTTT | CASSLGTGTDTQYF
NA | 13 | TRBJ1-1 | NA | TRBV4-1 | TGCGCCAGCAGCCAACCAAGTGACACTGAAGCTTTCTTT | CASSQPSDTEAFF